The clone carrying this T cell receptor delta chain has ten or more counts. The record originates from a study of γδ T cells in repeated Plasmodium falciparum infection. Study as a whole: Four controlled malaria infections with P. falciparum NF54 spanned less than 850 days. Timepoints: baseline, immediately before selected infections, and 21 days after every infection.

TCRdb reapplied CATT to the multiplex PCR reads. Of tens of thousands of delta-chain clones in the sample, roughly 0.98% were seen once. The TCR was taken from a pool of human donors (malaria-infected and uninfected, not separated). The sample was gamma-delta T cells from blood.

The CDR3 nucleotides read TGTGCTCTTGGGGACCACCTGGGTCTTACAGGGGGCTCAAACACCGATAAACTCATCTTT. It yields the protein CALGDHLGLTGGSNTDKLIF. V usage is TRDV1 and J usage is TRDJ1, with a possible D match to TRDD3 (5 bases). Germline CDR1 is TSWWSYY and CDR2 is QGS. The CDR3 is 20 amino acids. Trimming removed 3 bases at V and 0 bases at J, with 26 bases between.